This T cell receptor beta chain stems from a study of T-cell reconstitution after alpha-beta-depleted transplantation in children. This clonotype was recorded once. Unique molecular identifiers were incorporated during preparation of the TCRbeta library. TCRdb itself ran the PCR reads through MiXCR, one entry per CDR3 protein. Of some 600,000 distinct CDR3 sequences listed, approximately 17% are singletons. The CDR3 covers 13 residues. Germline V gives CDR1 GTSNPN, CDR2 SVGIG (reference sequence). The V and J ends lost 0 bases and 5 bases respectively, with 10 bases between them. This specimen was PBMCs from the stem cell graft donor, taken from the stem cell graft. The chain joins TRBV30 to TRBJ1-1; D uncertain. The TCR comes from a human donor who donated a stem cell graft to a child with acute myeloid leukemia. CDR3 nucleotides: TGTGCCTGGAGTGTAGCCGGGCGGACTGAAGCTTTCTTT. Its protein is CAWSVAGRTEAFF.